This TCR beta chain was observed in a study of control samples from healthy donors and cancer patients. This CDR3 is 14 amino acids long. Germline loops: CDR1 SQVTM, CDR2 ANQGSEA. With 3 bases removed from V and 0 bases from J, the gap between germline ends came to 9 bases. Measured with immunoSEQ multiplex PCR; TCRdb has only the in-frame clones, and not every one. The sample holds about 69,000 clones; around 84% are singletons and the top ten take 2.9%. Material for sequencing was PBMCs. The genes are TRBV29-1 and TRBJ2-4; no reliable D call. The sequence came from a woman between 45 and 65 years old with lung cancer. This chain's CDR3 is CSVEGGLAKNIQYF. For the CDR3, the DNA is TGCAGCGTTGAGGGCGGCTTAGCCAAAAACATTCAGTACTTC. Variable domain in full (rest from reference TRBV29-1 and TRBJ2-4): SAVISQKPSRDICQRGTSLTIQCQVDSQVTMMFWYRQQPGQSLTLIATANQGSEATYESGFVIDKFPISRPNLTFSTLTVSNMSPEDSSIYLCSVEGGLAKNIQYFGAGTRLSVL.